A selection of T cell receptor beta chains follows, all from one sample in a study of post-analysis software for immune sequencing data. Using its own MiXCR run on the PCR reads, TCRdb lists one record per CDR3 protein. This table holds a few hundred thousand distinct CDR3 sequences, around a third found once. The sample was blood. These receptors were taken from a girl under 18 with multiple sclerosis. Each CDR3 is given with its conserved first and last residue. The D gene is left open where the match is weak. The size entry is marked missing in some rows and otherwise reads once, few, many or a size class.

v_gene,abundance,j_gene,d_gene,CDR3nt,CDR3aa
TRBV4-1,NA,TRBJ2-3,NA,TGCGCCAGCAGCCGGTTCGGGACTCCCATGGGAGATACGCAGTATTTT,CASSRFGTPMGDTQYF
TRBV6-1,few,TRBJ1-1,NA,TGTGCCAGCAGGGCGTACACTGAAGCTTTCTTT,CASRAYTEAFF
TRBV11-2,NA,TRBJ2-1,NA,TGCGCCAGCCGGGTTGGGAGTTCGGATGAGCAGTTCTTC,CASRVGSSDEQFF
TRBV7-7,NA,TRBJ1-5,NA,TGTGCTAGCAGCTCCCCGGCGTTGACAGCGCAGGTCAAGCCCCGGCATTTT,CASSSPALTAQVKPRHF
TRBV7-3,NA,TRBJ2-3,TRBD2,TGTGCCAGCAGCTTAAGTCTAGCGGGGGGAAGAGATGCGCAGTATTTT,CASSLSLAGGRDAQYF
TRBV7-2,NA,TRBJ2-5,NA,TGTGCCAGCAGGCTCCAGGAGACCCAGTACTTC,CASRLQETQYF
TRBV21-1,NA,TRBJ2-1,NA,TGTGCCAGCAGCATTAGCCGGGACAATCGAGGGTTCTTC,CASSISRDNRGFF
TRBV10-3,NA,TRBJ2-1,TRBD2,TGTGCCATCAGAGGTAGCGGGGGGGCGGAAGGACAGTTCTTC,CAIRGSGGAEGQFF
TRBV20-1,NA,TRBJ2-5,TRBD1,TGCAGTGCTAGACAGGGGGCTCAAGAGACCCAGTACTTC,CSARQGAQETQYF
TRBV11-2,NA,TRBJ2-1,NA,TGTGCCAGCAGCTCTGCCGGGGGGCCCTCCTACAATGAGCAGTTCTTC,CASSSAGGPSYNEQFF
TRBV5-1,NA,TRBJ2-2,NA,TGCGCCAGCAGCTCCCAAGGGATAGGGACCGGGGAGCTGTTTTTT,CASSSQGIGTGELFF
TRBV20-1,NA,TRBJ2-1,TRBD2,TGCAGTGCTCCCGGGACTACCAGAATATATGAGCAGTTCTTC,CSAPGTTRIYEQFF
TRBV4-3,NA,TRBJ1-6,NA,TGCGCCAGCAGCCAAGTCTGGAGTAATTCACCCCTCCACTTT,CASSQVWSNSPLHF
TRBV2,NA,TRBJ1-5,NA,TGTGCCAGCAGGGCAAGCAATCAGCCCCAGCATTTT,CASRASNQPQHF
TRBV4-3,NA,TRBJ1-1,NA,TGCGCCAGCAGCCAAGAAGGGGTTGCGAACACTGAAGCTTTCTTT,CASSQEGVANTEAFF
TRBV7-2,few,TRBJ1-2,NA,TGTGCCAGCAGCTTAGCGACGGGGAAGTTCTATGGCTACACCTTC,CASSLATGKFYGYTF
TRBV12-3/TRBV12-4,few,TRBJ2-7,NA,TGTGCCAGCAGTCGACCCCGGGCAGGCCTCTCCTACGAGCAGTACTTC,CASSRPRAGLSYEQYF
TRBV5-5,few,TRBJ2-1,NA,TGTGCCAGCAGCCTCGGGACGTCGCACAATGAGCAGTTCTTC,CASSLGTSHNEQFF
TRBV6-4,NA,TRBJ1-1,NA,TGTGCCAGCAGTGACGGGCAGGGCCCCAACACTGAAGCTTTCTTT,CASSDGQGPNTEAFF
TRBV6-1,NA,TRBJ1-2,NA,TGTGCCAGCAGTACAATGATACTGGACAGCTATGGCTACACCTTC,CASSTMILDSYGYTF
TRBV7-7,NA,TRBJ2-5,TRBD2,TGTGCTAGCAGCTTAGCGGCGGGGGGTTGGGAGACCCAGTACTTC,CASSLAAGGWETQYF
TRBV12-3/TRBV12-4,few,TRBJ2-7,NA,TGTGCCAGCAGTTTAAAAGGGCTCCAGGTACATCCATCCTACGAGCAGTACTTC,CASSLKGLQVHPSYEQYF
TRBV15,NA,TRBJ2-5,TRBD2,TGTGCCACCACACTAGCGGAGGGGGAGACCCAGTACTTC,CATTLAEGETQYF
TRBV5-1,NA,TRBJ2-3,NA,TGCGCCAGCAGCCAGGACGAAGATACGCAGTATTTT,CASSQDEDTQYF
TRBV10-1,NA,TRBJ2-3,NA,TGCGCCAGCAGTGAGGGCCGGGGGTGGACAGATACGCAGTATTTT,CASSEGRGWTDTQYF
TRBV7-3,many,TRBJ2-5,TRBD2,TGTGCCAGCAGCTTAGGAGGAGGTATAACTAGCGACCAAGAGACCCAGTACTTC,CASSLGGGITSDQETQYF
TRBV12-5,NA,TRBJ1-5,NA,TGTGCTAGTCCAATAAGCGGGCCCCAGAATCAGCCCCAGCATTTT,CASPISGPQNQPQHF
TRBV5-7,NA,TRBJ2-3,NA,TGTGCCAGCAGCTGGCCCTCCGGGACTCCAACGGGCACAGATACGCAGTATTTT,CASSWPSGTPTGTDTQYF
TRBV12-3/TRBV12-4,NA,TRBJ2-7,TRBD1,TGTGCCAGCAGTTTAACCCTGACAGGGGGAAGGTACGAGCAGTACTTC,CASSLTLTGGRYEQYF
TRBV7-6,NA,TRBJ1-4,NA,TGTGCCAGCAGCTTAGAGCCGATAGCCCGGGGGAATGAAAAACTGTTTTTT,CASSLEPIARGNEKLFF